This record looks at one T cell receptor beta chain sequence and its context. Its antigen remains unidentified. In germline, CDR1 is KGHDR, CDR2 SFDVKD. This CDR3 is 14 amino acids long. The ends lost 3 bases at V and 4 bases at J; junction bases unmatched: 3. Amplified TCR beta CDR3 regions derived from RNA transcripts. Initially, a first-round RT-PCR of the TCR CDR3 employed the HTBI primer set. TCRdb called the multiplex PCR reads again in MiXCR, with one record for every CDR3 protein. Of about 710,000 distinct CDR3 sequences listed, roughly 17% are singletons. This record belongs to a study of T cells in Graves' hyperthyroidism and ophthalmopathy. Study-wide results and caveats: A median roughly 6.6 months before onset, the model predicted ophthalmopathy. Classification by a 13 V-J model distinguished ophthalmopathy from stable hyperthyroidism.

This chain connects TRBV24-1 to TRBJ1-2, with TRBD1 identical over 8 bases. The specimen sequenced was blood. This TCR was recovered from a man younger than 35 with Graves' hyperthyroidism. CDR3 in amino acids: CATSDRTGTYGYTF. The CDR3 DNA follows: TGTGCCACCAGTGATCGGACAGGGACCTATGGCTACACCTTC.